This TCR beta chain was retrieved from a study of early T cells in non-severe SARS-CoV-2 infection. Each single cDNA molecule received a unique molecular identifier. Using its own MiXCR run on the 5' RACE reads, TCRdb lists one record per CDR3 protein. The sample yields tens of thousands of distinct CDR3 sequences, about 16% seen once. The germline gives CDR1 LGHDT, CDR2 YNNKEL (reference sequence). The CDR3 totals 14 residues. V shed 6 bases and J shed 11 bases, with 22 bases lying between them. The table lists this clonotype with a few counts. The input for sequencing was whole blood, taken at baseline. The chain links TRBV3-1 to TRBJ1-1, with a weak D call TRBD1 (6 bases). This TCR came from an adult who was a healthcare worker with PCR-confirmed SARS-CoV-2 infection or an uninfected control (not recorded which). The chain's CDR3 is CASSLDPLTGHAFF. The CDR3 DNA is TGTGCCAGCAGTCTAGATCCCCTTACAGGGCATGCTTTCTTT.